A single sample gave rise to the 22 T cell receptor beta chains below, sequenced in a study of blood T cell repertoires in COVID-19. TCRdb's copy holds only in-frame clones and misses some; the assay was immunoSEQ multiplex PCR. The table shows about 180,000 clones, with roughly 84% occurring only once. Sequencing was performed on peripheral blood. These receptors came from a human donor in a cohort sampled during active COVID-19.

The genes are TRBV21-1 and TRBJ1-2. TRBV21-1 represents a pseudogene. This CDR3 comprises 14 residues. The CDR3 coding sequence is TGTGCCAGCAGCAATGCGGCCAACCTGAGGGGCTACACCTTC. Encoded protein: CASSNAANLRGYTF.

V gene TRBV28 combines with J gene TRBJ1-2, with 7 bases aligning to TRBD1. The germline V gene has CDR1 MDHEN and CDR2 SYDVKM. The CDR3 totals 13 residues. Trimming removed 6 bases from V and 1 base from J; junction bases left unmatched: 2. CDR3 nucleotide sequence: TGTGCCAGCAGGGGGGACAGTAACTATGGCTACACCTTC. This translates into CASRGDSNYGYTF.

The V gene is TRBV24-1, the J gene TRBJ1-2, with D maybe TRBD1 (6 bases). Trimming pared 1 base from V and 2 bases from J, leaving 13 bases between. The germline V gene encodes CDR1 KGHDR and CDR2 SFDVKD. This CDR3 comprises 16 residues. The CDR3 is CATSDFKGEGNYGYTF. CDR3 DNA: TGTGCCACCAGTGATTTTAAGGGGGAAGGGAACTATGGCTACACCTTC.

V usage is TRBV18 and J usage is TRBJ1-1; D not certain. This CDR3 has 14 amino acids. V was pared by 2 bases and J by 3 bases, with 10 bases between. Germline V gives CDR1 KGHSH, CDR2 LQKENI. The CDR3 reads CASSPYFPDTEAFF. The CDR3, as DNA: TGTGCCAGCTCACCATACTTCCCTGACACTGAAGCTTTCTTT.

The CDR3 sequence: CASSILGPSMNTEAFF. In DNA, the CDR3 is TGTGCCAGTAGTATCTTGGGGCCCTCCATGAACACTGAAGCTTTCTTT. This chain joins TRBV19 and TRBJ1-1; tentatively, D is TRBD1 (5 bases). Trimming left V 3 bases short and J 0 bases short, with 14 bases between. The CDR3 sequence is 16 residues long. Germline V CDR1 and CDR2: LNHDA, SQIVND (reference sequence).

The chain couples TRBV7-2 to TRBJ2-7; TRBD2 agrees at 7 bases. Germline CDR1 and CDR2: SGHTA and FQGNSA. This CDR3 contains 14 residues. The junction had 2 bases not matched to a gene; V was cut back by 0 bases and J by 3 bases. CDR3 coding DNA: TGTGCCAGCAGCTTAGCTCGGACTAGCTACGAGCAGTACTTC. Encoded protein: CASSLARTSYEQYF.

The chain carries TRBV28 and TRBJ1-2; 8 nucleotides line up with TRBD1. Germline trimming cut 2 bases from V and 8 bases from J; bases unmatched to any gene: 7. The CDR3 totals 14 residues. Germline loops: CDR1 MDHEN, CDR2 SYDVKM. This CDR3 reads CASSLADRVGGYTF. The CDR3 DNA sequence: TGTGCCAGCAGTTTAGCGGACAGGGTGGGCGGCTACACCTTC.

The chain joins TRBV24-1 to TRBJ2-5, with 10 bases that match TRBD2. The CDR3 is made up of 16 amino acids. Looked up from germline, CDR1 is KGHDR and CDR2 is SFDVKD. V trimming: 5 bases; J trimming: 4 bases; junction bases outside the gene matches: 9. The CDR3 bases are TGTGCCACCAGTGGCAGCGGGAGGGCCTCGGGAGAGACCCAGTACTTC. Translation: CATSGSGRASGETQYF.

The chain couples TRBV9 to TRBJ2-7; 7 bases match TRBD1. Germline lookup yields CDR1 SGDLS and CDR2 YYNGEE. V lost 0 bases and J lost 3; bases outside the gene matches: 9. The CDR3 sequence is 16 residues long. In DNA, the CDR3 is TGTGCCAGCAGCGTAGCTCCAGGGACAGATCTCTACGAGCAGTACTTC. It specifies CASSVAPGTDLYEQYF.

This clone has just a few counts. CDR3 DNA sequence: TGTGCCGGCCGACAGGGGGCGAATCAGCCCCAGCATTTT. Translated: CAGRQGANQPQHF. The chain employs TRBV6-6 and TRBJ1-5; 10 bases match TRBD1. Trimming took 11 bases from V and 4 from J; bases not matched to a gene: 5. CDR3 length: 13 residues. Germline assignment: CDR1 MNHNY and CDR2 SVGAGI (reference sequence).

In the case of this clone: Other DNA sequences from this sample encode an identical CDR3 as well. The CDR3 loop is CASSLGGANEKLFF. The CDR3 DNA reads as TGCGCCAGCAGCCTGGGGGGAGCTAATGAAAAACTGTTTTTT. The chain is built from TRBV5-1 and TRBJ1-4; D possibly corresponds to TRBD1 (5 bases). This CDR3 is built from 14 residues. With 4 bases removed from V and 3 bases from J, the gap between germline ends came to 10 bases. Germline assignment: CDR1 SGHRS and CDR2 YFSETQ.

The chain couples TRBV27 to TRBJ1-4; tentative D call: TRBD1 (5 bases). Per germline, CDR1 MNHEY and CDR2 SMNVEV (reference sequence). V lost 5 bases and J 5 bases, leaving 15 bases between the germline ends. The CDR3 contains 15 residues. Written as DNA, the CDR3 is TGTGCCAGCAGTCGCAAGGGGCCGTTCAATGAAAAACTGTTTTTT. The encoded protein is CASSRKGPFNEKLFF. The variable domain in full, with the rest retrieved from reference TRBV27 and TRBJ1-4, is EAQVTQNPRYLITVTGKKLTVTCSQNMNHEYMSWYRQDPGLGLRQIYYSMNVEVTDKGDVPEGYKVSRKEKRNFPLILESPSPNQTSLYFCASSRKGPFNEKLFFGSGTQLSVL.

The V gene is TRBV19, the J gene TRBJ1-2; 8 bases align to TRBD1. This CDR3 spans 14 amino acids. CDR1 and CDR2 from the germline V gene are LNHDA and SQIVND (reference sequence). With 3 bases clipped from V and 7 bases from J, the junction kept 7 bases outside the gene matches. The CDR3 protein is CASSISRGQSGYTF. CDR3 nucleotide sequence: TGTGCCAGTAGTATTTCCAGGGGGCAGAGTGGCTACACCTTC.

V usage is TRBV6-2 or TRBV6-3 and J usage is TRBJ2-7; 10 bases align to TRBD2. Germline CDR1 MNHEY, CDR2 SVGEGT. With V trimmed by 0 bases and J by 3 bases, 5 bases remained unmatched. The CDR3 runs to 16 residues. The CDR3: CASSYSFSSGSYEQYF. CDR3 in DNA: TGTGCCAGCAGTTACTCCTTTTCTAGCGGGAGCTACGAGCAGTACTTC.

This clone turned up a few times. The rearrangement joins TRBV6-4 to TRBJ2-7, with D perhaps matching TRBD1 (6 bases). The V and J ends lost 0 bases and 4 bases respectively, with 34 bases between them. CDR3 length: 22 amino acids. CDR1 is MRHNA and CDR2 is SNTAGT in the germline V gene. CDR3: CASSDSVIRAAFVGNREYEQYF. The CDR3 DNA sequence: TGTGCCAGCAGTGACTCGGTTATACGTGCAGCCTTTGTGGGGAACAGGGAATACGAGCAGTACTTC.

The CDR3 DNA follows: TGTGCCAGCAGCCCTCAAGGACAGGGGGTGTCTGAAGCTTTCTTT. Its translation is CASSPQGQGVSEAFF. The chain links TRBV5-5 to TRBJ1-1, with TRBD1 matching 10 bases. The germline V gene encodes CDR1 SGHKS and CDR2 YYEKEE (reference sequence). CDR3 size: 15 residues. V trimming: 4 bases; J trimming: 6 bases; junction bases outside the gene matches: 9.

The V gene is TRBV10-3, the J gene TRBJ2-7, with D possibly being TRBD2 (5 bases). CDR3 length: 16 amino acids. V gave up 11 bases and J gave up 1 base, with 24 bases separating them. Germline V gives CDR1 ENHRY, CDR2 SYGVKD. The CDR3 bases are TGTGCCTCTAGCACGGCCCCCGGGTCCCAATCCTACGAGCAGTACTTC. Translated, it gives CASSTAPGSQSYEQYF.

Here the CDR3 DNA reads TGTGCCAGCAGCCCAGACAGGTCAAGTATTATCTACGAGCAGTACTTC. As protein: CASSPDRSSIIYEQYF. The V and J genes are TRBV5-5 and TRBJ2-7, with D perhaps matching TRBD1 (6 bases). CDR3 length: 16 residues. Germline V lookup: CDR1 SGHKS, CDR2 YYEKEE (reference sequence). V dropped 4 bases and J dropped 3 bases, with 20 bases sitting between them.

The V and J genes are TRBV6-4 and TRBJ2-1, with a possible D match to TRBD1 (5 bases). Trimming took off 2 bases at V and 12 bases at J, with 17 bases between the two ends. The CDR3 length is 14 residues. From germline, CDR1 is MRHNA and CDR2 SNTAGT. The CDR3 region has the DNA TGTGCCAGCAGTGACCAGGGTGGTGCTCAGTGGCAGTTCTTC. Translated: CASSDQGGAQWQFF.

V and J are TRBV25-1 and TRBJ2-7; D possibly corresponds to TRBD1 (5 bases). Trimming left V 5 bases short and J 2 bases short, with 16 bases between. The CDR3 consists of 15 residues. CDR1 and CDR2 (germline): MGHDK, SYGVNS. DNA for the CDR3: TGTGCCAGCAGTATTACGACAGCAGCACCCTACGAGCAGTACTTC. Translation gives CASSITTAAPYEQYF.

The chain links TRBV19 to TRBJ2-7; TRBD2 matches 9 bases. With 6 bases clipped from V and 3 bases from J, the junction kept 9 bases outside the gene matches. This CDR3 region has 15 residues. CDR1 is LNHDA and CDR2 is SQIVND in the germline V gene (reference sequence). In DNA form, the CDR3 reads TGTGCCAGTAGCACTCGGACTAGCGTAAACTACGAGCAGTACTTC. Protein product: CASSTRTSVNYEQYF.

The chain uses TRBV10-3 and TRBJ2-5; 9 nucleotides match TRBD1. Germline V gene lookup returns CDR1 ENHRY and CDR2 SYGVKD. The CDR3 runs 14 residues. The V segment lost 2 bases and the J segment 4 bases; nucleotides outside the gene matches: 2. This CDR3 is CAISEPGQGETQYF. CDR3 coding DNA: TGTGCCATCAGTGAGCCGGGACAGGGAGAGACCCAGTACTTC.